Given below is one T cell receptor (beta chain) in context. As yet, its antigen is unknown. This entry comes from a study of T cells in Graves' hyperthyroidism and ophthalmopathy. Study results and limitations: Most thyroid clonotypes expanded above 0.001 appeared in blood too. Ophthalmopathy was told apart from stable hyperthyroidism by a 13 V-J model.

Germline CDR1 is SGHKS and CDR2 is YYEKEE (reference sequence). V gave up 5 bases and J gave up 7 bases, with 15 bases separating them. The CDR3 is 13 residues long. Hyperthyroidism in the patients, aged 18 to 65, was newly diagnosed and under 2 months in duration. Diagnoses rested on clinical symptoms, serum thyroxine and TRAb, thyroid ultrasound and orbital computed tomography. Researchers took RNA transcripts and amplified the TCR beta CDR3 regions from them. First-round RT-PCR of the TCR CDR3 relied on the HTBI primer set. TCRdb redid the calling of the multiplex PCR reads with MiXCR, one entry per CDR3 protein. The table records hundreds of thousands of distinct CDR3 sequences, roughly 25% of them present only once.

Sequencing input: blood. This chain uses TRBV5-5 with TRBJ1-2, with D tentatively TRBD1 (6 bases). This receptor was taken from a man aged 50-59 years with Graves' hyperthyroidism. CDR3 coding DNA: TGTGCCAGCAGGTTGTCGGGGGCGCTTGGCTACACCTTC. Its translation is CASRLSGALGYTF.